Given below is one T cell receptor (beta chain) in context. The data stem from a study of blood T cell repertoires in COVID-19. Across the whole study: Sources were T cells, B-cell-depleted T cells, or PBMCs; the material itself was cDNA or gDNA.

The repertoire was sequenced with immunoSEQ multiplex PCR; TCRdb's copy has only in-frame clones and lacks some. The sample contains roughly 150,000 clones, 80% to 90% of which appear only once. Sample: peripheral blood. The TCR sequence derives from a woman in her sixties or seventies with acute or convalescent COVID-19.

CDR3 bases: TGTGCCAGCAGCTCGTCCGGGACAGGGGCGAGGAACACCGGGGAGCTGTTTTTT. It specifies CASSSSGTGARNTGELFF. The chain carries TRBV11-2 and TRBJ2-2, with TRBD1 matching 10 bases. This CDR3 is 18 amino acids long. CDR1 is SGHAT and CDR2 is FQNNGV in the germline V gene. V was clipped by 4 bases and J by 1 base; unmatched bases: 9.